Detailed here is one TCR beta chain. This clonotype appeared many times. The antigen it binds to is not known. Base qualities are missing; no much larger clone stands one base away. Relative to germline, V is 3 bases shorter and J is 0 bases shorter, with 8 bases between their ends. Spanning cysteine to phenylalanine, the CDR3 consists of 14 amino acids. CDR3 DNA only is kept here, 42 bases in frame from base 1. These data are taken from a study of T cells in Graves' hyperthyroidism and ophthalmopathy (dated 2019 in TCRdb). As for the study more broadly: Peripheral blood was sampled at the time of initial diagnosis, prior to any treatment. TCR V-J signatures able to tell the groups apart were searched for in a discovery cohort of more than 90 patients, of whom 40 to 45 had Graves' ophthalmopathy and roughly 59 had stable Graves' hyperthyroidism. Prospective prediction of ophthalmopathy was tested in an independent validation cohort of some 20 hyperthyroidism patients and 15 to 17 patients who later progressed to ophthalmopathy. For training and testing, the 100 or so patients in the discovery cohort were randomly divided in a 7:3 ratio. In addition, the study compared T-cell repertoires in thyroid tissue and in blood from six Graves' hyperthyroidism patients. After blood sampling, hyperthyroidism patients were treated with methimazole at a starting dose of 30 mg daily, and ophthalmopathy patients were treated with high-dose intravenous methylprednisolone. The paper reports TCR Vbeta CDR3 sequencing of approximately 140 peripheral blood samples: approximately 41 ophthalmopathy, fewer than 80 hyperthyroidism and approximately 17 progressor patients. Points the paper makes about the study in general: No statistical method was used to set the sample size in advance, and investigators knew the group allocation. In validation, the model predicted progression to ophthalmopathy with approximately 71% sensitivity and approximately 74% specificity, a median of approximately 6.7 months before onset. In cross-validation, a model built on a 13 V-J signature told ophthalmopathy apart from stable hyperthyroidism with 87.88% sensitivity and approximately 81% specificity, and in testing the same model reached 80%/75%. Blood samples also contained most of the expanded thyroid clonotypes (frequency above 0.001), which suggests that blood repertoires may reflect thyroid immune responses.

TCR beta CDR3 regions were amplified from RNA transcripts. The TCR CDR3 was subjected to a first round of RT-PCR using the HTBI primer set and the Qiagen OneStep RT-PCR kit. A second multiplex PCR round built the libraries, followed by size selection and purification. Libraries were sequenced paired-end with 100 bp reads on an Illumina HiSeq2000. The paper's processing steps were these. SOAPnuke was used to process the raw data, throwing out any read that contained adapters or uncalled bases, had a mean Phred below 15, or lacked an exact constant-primer or identifier match. High-quality paired reads were merged with COPE v1.2.5, and unique nucleotide sequences were defined as clonotypes. MiTCR v1.1 was used to align the clonotypes against IMGT TRBV, TRBD and TRBJ reference segments. The analysis was restricted to V-J combinations with a frequency above 0.0001, which together covered 99.2% of the repertoires. The TCS score was defined as F50 (clonal expansion) divided by E x V (chaos), with BLOSUM62-based TCRdist calculated between CDR3 peptides within each V-J. Welch's t-statistics and random forest reduced roughly 540 V-J features to roughly 13, which were used in a naive Bayes classifier (R e1071). The public reads were reprocessed in TCRdb via fastp at Q25 and MiXCR, keeping in-frame beta chains. Every CDR3 protein is listed once, alongside the most common genes and DNA of its rows. The V and J calls reflect TCRdb's pipeline rather than the authors' work. The sample table records approximately 370,000 distinct CDR3 sequences; 17% of these occur just once. Of the sample, around a third falls within the top ten clones.

Hyperthyroidism patients were aged 18 to 65 years and newly diagnosed, with disease duration of less than 2 months. The study excluded patients with uncontrolled infections, other autoimmune diseases, pregnancy or lactation. Diagnoses relied on clinical symptoms, serum thyroxine and TRAb, thyroid ultrasound and orbital computed tomography. Blood from progressor patients was collected at the time of first diagnosis with hyperthyroidism, before any ophthalmopathy symptoms had appeared. PBMCs were isolated from 8 to 10 ml of fresh peripheral blood by Ficoll-Paque density gradient centrifugation. Progressor patients were initially diagnosed with Graves' hyperthyroidism and developed ophthalmopathy during follow-up. Total RNA was extracted with Trizol reagent, and quality was checked on an Agilent 2100 Bioanalyzer.

The sample taken for sequencing was blood. The clonotype comes from a woman in her 30s with Graves' hyperthyroidism that later progressed to Graves' ophthalmopathy. The V and J genes are TRBV12-3 or TRBV12-4 and TRBJ2-5; the D region possibly corresponds to TRBD2 (5 bases align). The CDR3 here reads CASSLGVYQETQYF. The DNA sequence is given as TGTGCCAGCAGTTTGGGAGTGTACCAAGAGACCCAGTACTTC.